This T cell receptor (beta chain) was observed in a study of blood T cell repertoires in COVID-19. For the study at large: Acute and convalescent COVID-19 specimens originated in the United States, Italy and Spain. PBMCs, B-cell-depleted T cells, or T cells were the source of the cDNA or gDNA that made up the material.

In germline, CDR1 is SGDLS, CDR2 YYNGEE. Trimming removed 4 bases from V and 3 bases from J, with 19 bases in between. The CDR3 extends over 17 amino acids. In the source study's methods: Scientists estimated how many nucleated cells there were by amplifying reference gene primers. Sequenced by immunoSEQ multiplex PCR; TCRdb stores in-frame clones only, minus some. V and J calls and clone size are copied from that table; D and trimming were computed from the DNA. The sample has more than 110,000 clones; more than 75% are singletons. The receptor was derived from a man aged 80 or over with acute or convalescent COVID-19. Source material: peripheral blood. This chain joins TRBV9 and TRBJ2-2, with D possibly TRBD2 on 6 matching bases. CDR3: CASSQRVGRADTGELFF. The CDR3 bases are TGTGCCAGCAGCCAGCGGGTGGGCAGGGCCGACACCGGGGAGCTGTTTTTT.